The 11 T cell receptor beta chains given below trace back to one sample, sequenced in a study of T cells in tumors after PD-1 blockade. Sequencing was performed with immunoSEQ multiplex PCR; in TCRdb, only in-frame clones are kept and a portion is missing. Of around 12,000 clones listed, around 60% are singletons. Sequencing used tumor tissue, obtained before anti-PD-1 treatment. Every receptor here comes from a human donor with cutaneous squamous cell carcinoma.

Within the sample, this clone is large (0.1 to 1%). The CDR3 DNA reads as TGCGCCAGCACCGGTTCTCCCTACGAGCAGTACTTC. The encoded protein is CASTGSPYEQYF. The genes are TRBV10-2 and TRBJ2-7; D gene unclear. Trimming took off 7 bases at V and 2 bases at J, with 9 bases between the two ends. There are 12 residues in the CDR3. Looked up from germline, CDR1 is WSHSY and CDR2 is SAAADI.

Here the CDR3 reads CASSWTSGLPNYEQYF. The DNA for the CDR3 is TGTGCCAGCAGTTGGACTAGCGGGTTACCAAACTACGAGCAGTACTTC. The J gene is TRBJ2-7, the V gene TRBV27; 11 bases line up with TRBD2. CDR1 is MNHEY and CDR2 is SMNVEV in the germline V gene (reference sequence). This CDR3 region has 16 residues. V gave up 4 bases and J gave up 3 bases; unmatched junction bases: 8.

The chain recombines TRBV11-3 with TRBJ2-5; 7 bases are a match to TRBD2. V trimming: 6 bases; J trimming: 2 bases; junction bases outside the gene matches: 9. CDR1 SGHNT and CDR2 YENEEA come from the germline V gene. CDR3 length: 15 amino acids. CDR3 loop: CASSTGTNEQETQYF. In nucleotides, the CDR3 is TGTGCCAGCAGTACCGGGACTAATGAACAAGAGACCCAGTACTTC.

The J gene is TRBJ2-7, the V gene TRBV28, with 8 nucleotides matching TRBD2. The CDR3 loop spans 14 amino acids. CDR1 and CDR2 (germline): MDHEN, SYDVKM. Germline trimming cut 8 bases from V and 6 bases from J; bases unmatched to any gene: 12. CDR3 sequence reads: CASLSGNYLREQYF. The DNA for the CDR3 is TGTGCCAGCCTTAGCGGGAACTATCTTCGCGAGCAGTACTTC.

This clone was observed a few times. The chain uses TRBV19 and TRBJ2-3; D unclear. V lost 6 bases and J lost 2, with 12 bases in between. Germline CDR1 LNHDA, CDR2 SQIVND (reference sequence). The CDR3 is 14 residues long. CDR3 bases: TGTGCCAGTAGACTATCCCGAACCACAGATACGCAGTATTTT. Translated, it gives CASRLSRTTDTQYF. The full variable domain, with the rest looked up from reference TRBV19 and TRBJ2-3, is DGGITQSPKYLFRKEGQNVTLSCEQNLNHDAMYWYRQDPGQGLRLIYYSQIVNDFQKGDIAEGYSVSREKKESFPLTVTSAQKNPTAFYLCASRLSRTTDTQYFGPGTRLTVL.

The chain links TRBV30 to TRBJ2-3; weak D call: TRBD1 (5 bases). Trimming removed 6 bases from V and 0 bases from J, with 10 bases in between. The length of the CDR3 is 13 residues. Germline V lookup: CDR1 GTSNPN, CDR2 SVGIG (reference sequence). Written as DNA, the CDR3 is TGTGCCTGTACAGGATCTAGCACAGATACGCAGTATTTT. It is translated as CACTGSSTDTQYF.

The chain combines TRBV18 with TRBJ2-1; no reliable D call. The CDR3 is 16 amino acids. The V gene's germline CDR1 is KGHSH and CDR2 LQKENI. V lost 4 bases and J 6 bases, leaving 19 bases between the germline ends. DNA for the CDR3: TGTGCCAGCTCACAAATAGCCCCCTCAAACCCCAATGAGCAGTTCTTC. Its translation is CASSQIAPSNPNEQFF.

The CDR3 protein is CASSPGLAGGGGADTQYF. DNA of the CDR3: TGTGCCAGCAGCCCGGGACTAGCGGGAGGAGGCGGTGCAGATACGCAGTATTTT. V and J are TRBV7-2 and TRBJ2-3; TRBD2 matches at 15 bases. Unmatched junction bases numbered 10, after V lost 5 bases and J lost 4 bases. The CDR3 has 18 residues. From germline, CDR1 is SGHTA and CDR2 FQGNSA.

This clone has just a few counts. The chain uses TRBV25-1 and TRBJ2-3, with D uncertain. V shed 0 bases and J shed 2 bases, with 6 bases lying between them. The CDR3 is made up of 14 amino acids. CDR1 and CDR2 (germline): MGHDK, SYGVNS. The chain's CDR3 is CASSEYGHTDTQYF. The CDR3 coding sequence is TGTGCCAGCAGTGAATACGGGCACACAGATACGCAGTATTTT.

By proportion, this clone is medium-sized (0.01 to 0.1%). The rearrangement links TRBV19 to TRBJ1-5; 10 bases fit TRBD1. This CDR3 is 14 amino acids long. Per germline, CDR1 LNHDA and CDR2 SQIVND (reference sequence). Trimming removed 5 bases from V and 6 bases from J; junction bases left unmatched: 4. The CDR3 sequence: CASSSRDRGQPQHF. CDR3 nucleotides: TGTGCCAGTAGTTCCCGGGACAGGGGTCAGCCCCAGCATTTT.

The J gene is TRBJ1-2, the V gene TRBV11-3; D not resolved. V lost 5 bases, J lost 5 bases, and 18 bases lay in between. The CDR3 length is 15 residues. Per the germline V gene, CDR1 is SGHNT and CDR2 is YENEEA. This CDR3 is CASSRDMSGRYGYTF. The CDR3, as DNA: TGTGCCAGCAGCCGAGATATGAGCGGCCGGTATGGCTACACCTTC.